This paragraph reports one T cell receptor (beta chain). As yet, its antigen is unknown. The entry originates in a study of T cell responses to AZD1222 COVID-19 vaccine. Turning to the study itself: Pooled in the analysis were second doses at about 4 or about 12 weeks.

CDR1 and CDR2 (germline): MNHEY, SVGAGI. This CDR3 spans 15 amino acids. V lost 0 bases and J lost 7, with 15 bases in between. Study-wide points: Just six or seven AZD1222 recipients tested seropositive at baseline.

Generated by immunoSEQ multiplex PCR, the TCRdb table keeps only in-frame clones and is missing some. This table has around 250,000 clones, roughly 93% appearing once. The sequenced sample was peripheral blood, obtained on day 0 of AZD1222 vaccination. This chain uses TRBV6-5 with TRBJ2-5; the D gene is possibly TRBD1 (8 bases). The receptor was derived from an adult in good health. CDR3 loop: CASSYSPTGGGTQYF. The CDR3 DNA reads TGTGCCAGCAGTTACTCGCCTACAGGGGGGGGGACCCAGTACTTC.